The 4 T cell receptor beta chains listed next were all sequenced from one sample in a study of Graves' ophthalmopathy and Graves' hyperthyroidism. TCR beta CDR3 amplification used RNA transcripts. A first-round RT-PCR used HTBI primers, followed by a second-round multiplex PCR. Each CDR3 protein is one row after TCRdb ran MiXCR on the multiplex PCR reads. This sample yields some 210,000 distinct CDR3 sequences, of which approximately 28% are seen a single time; approximately 9.6% belongs to the top ten. The sample was peripheral blood. These receptors came from a man aged 45-65 years with Graves' ophthalmopathy.

This clonotype has a count of ten or more. The V gene is TRBV12-5, the J gene TRBJ2-5, with TRBD2 matching 7 bases. CDR1 and CDR2 (germline): LGHNT, FRNRAP. CDR3 size: 15 residues. With V trimmed by 6 bases and J by 1 base, 8 bases remained unmatched. CDR3 DNA: TGTGCTAGTGGCTGGGGGGGAGGGATCCAAGAGACCCAGTACTTC. This codes for CASGWGGGIQETQYF.

As to this clonotype: Relative to the germline gene, one junction end is altered; a read error may explain this. This chain joins TRBV6-1 and TRBJ2-7; D remains ambiguous. Germline V gene lookup returns CDR1 MNHNS and CDR2 SASEGT. The CDR3 has 14 residues. The CDR3 region is CPSSLPDWTYEQYF. DNA for the CDR3: TGTCCCAGCAGCCTCCCGGATTGGACGTACGAGCAGTACTTC.

Only a few counts were recorded for this clonotype. This chain links TRBV19 with TRBJ2-4, with a weak D call TRBD2 (5 bases). Trimming left V 6 bases short and J 0 bases short, with 15 bases between. Germline CDR1 reads LNHDA; CDR2 reads SQIVND (reference sequence). There are 16 residues in the CDR3. This CDR3 is CASRQTGSIAKNIQYF. In DNA, the CDR3 is TGTGCCAGTAGACAGACGGGGTCGATAGCCAAAAACATTCAGTACTTC.

This clonotype is medium-sized by share. The chain links TRBV15 to TRBJ2-5, with 7 bases fitting TRBD2. CDR1 is LNHNV, CDR2 YYDKDF, per germline (reference sequence). CDR3 length equals 13 residues. J was trimmed by 4 bases and V by 5 bases; bases with no gene match: 4. As DNA, the CDR3 is TGTGCCACCAGCCCTATAGCGGGAGAGACCCAGTACTTC. The encoded protein is CATSPIAGETQYF. The full variable domain, in which reference TRBV15 and TRBJ2-5 provide the parts outside the CDR3, is DAMVIQNPRYQVTQFGKPVTLSCSQTLNHNVMYWYQQKSSQAPKLLFHYYDKDFNNEADTPDNFQSRRPNTSFCFLDIRSPGLGDTAMYLCATSPIAGETQYFGPGTRLLVL.